Following are 4 T cell receptor beta chains from one sample sequenced in a study of T-cell memory formation after mild COVID-19. TCRdb used MiXCR to reprocess the 5' RACE reads, holding one entry per CDR3 protein. The table lists 150,000 to 200,000 distinct CDR3 sequences, 20% to 25% of them singletons. The specimen sequenced was PBMCs or a T cell subset sorted from them (not recorded which). These receptors all stem from an adult woman who had mild COVID-19 (a few samples of this study predate the infection). Cell type and time point are not known.

This clonotype was counted ten times or more. The V gene is TRBV7-2, the J gene TRBJ1-1, with 11 bases that match TRBD1. Trimming took 3 bases from V and 7 from J; bases not matched to a gene: 1. This CDR3 comprises 13 residues. The V gene's germline CDR1 is SGHTA and CDR2 FQGNSA. CDR3: CASSFGTGGEAFF. The CDR3 coding sequence is TGTGCCAGCAGCTTCGGGACAGGGGGTGAAGCTTTCTTT.

This clonotype was counted between two and nine times. The V and J genes are TRBV6-5 and TRBJ1-1; no reliable D call. V was clipped by 2 bases and J by 0 bases, with 7 bases between them. Germline loops: CDR1 MNHEY, CDR2 SVGAGI. The CDR3 extends over 14 amino acids. The CDR3 DNA follows: TGTGCCAGCAGTTACGGCAACCTGAACACTGAAGCTTTCTTT. It translates to CASSYGNLNTEAFF.

The chain links TRBV15 to TRBJ2-7, with 12 bases that match TRBD1. This CDR3 contains 16 residues. Germline CDR1 and CDR2: LNHNV and YYDKDF (reference sequence). V lost 0 bases and J lost 6; bases outside the gene matches: 6. CDR3 region: CATSRDGDRGLLEQYF. The CDR3 nucleotides read TGTGCCACCAGCAGAGACGGGGACAGGGGGCTCCTCGAGCAGTACTTC.

The chain couples TRBV5-6 to TRBJ1-5; D possibly corresponds to TRBD1 (5 bases). Germline loops: CDR1 SGHDT, CDR2 YYEEEE. This CDR3 is built from 16 residues. V was cut by 4 bases and J by 0 bases, with 14 bases left in between. Here the CDR3 DNA reads TGTGCCAGCAGCGGTCCATGGGACTATAGCAATCAGCCCCAGCATTTT. This sequence encodes CASSGPWDYSNQPQHF. The full variable domain, its missing parts supplied by reference TRBV5-6 and TRBJ1-5, is DAGVTQSPTHLIKTRGQQVTLRCSPKSGHDTVSWYQQALGQGPQFIFQYYEEEERQRGNFPDRFSGHQFPNYSSELNVNALLLGDSALYLCASSGPWDYSNQPQHFGDGTRLSIL.